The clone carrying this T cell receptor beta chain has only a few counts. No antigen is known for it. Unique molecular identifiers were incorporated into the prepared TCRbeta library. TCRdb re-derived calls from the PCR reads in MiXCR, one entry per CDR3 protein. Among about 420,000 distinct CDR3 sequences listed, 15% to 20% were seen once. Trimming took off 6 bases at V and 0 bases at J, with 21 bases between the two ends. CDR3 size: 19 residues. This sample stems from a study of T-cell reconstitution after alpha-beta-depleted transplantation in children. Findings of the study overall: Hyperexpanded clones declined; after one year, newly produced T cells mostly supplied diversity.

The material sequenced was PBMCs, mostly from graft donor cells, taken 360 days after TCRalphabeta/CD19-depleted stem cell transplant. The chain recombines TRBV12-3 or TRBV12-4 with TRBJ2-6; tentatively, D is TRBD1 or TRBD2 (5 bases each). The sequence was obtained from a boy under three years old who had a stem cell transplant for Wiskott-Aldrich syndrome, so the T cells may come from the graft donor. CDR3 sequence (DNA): TGTGCCAGCAGAGTTAAGGCAGGGAGACTTTACTCTGGGGCCAACGTCCTGACTTTC. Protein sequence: CASRVKAGRLYSGANVLTF.